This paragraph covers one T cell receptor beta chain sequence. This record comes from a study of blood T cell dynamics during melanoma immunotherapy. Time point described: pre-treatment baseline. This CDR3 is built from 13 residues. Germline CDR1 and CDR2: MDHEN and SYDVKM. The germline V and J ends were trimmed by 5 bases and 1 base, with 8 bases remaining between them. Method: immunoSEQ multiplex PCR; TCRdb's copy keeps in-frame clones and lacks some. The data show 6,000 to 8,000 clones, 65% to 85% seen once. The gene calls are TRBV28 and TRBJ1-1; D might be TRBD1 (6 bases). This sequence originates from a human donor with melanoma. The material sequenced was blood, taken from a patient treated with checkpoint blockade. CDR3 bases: TGTGCCAGCAGTACCAGGGGGAACACTGAAGCTTTCTTT. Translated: CASSTRGNTEAFF.